These 19 T cell receptor beta chains were all obtained from the same sample, sequenced in a study of blood T cell repertoires in COVID-19. Sequencing was performed with immunoSEQ multiplex PCR; in TCRdb, only in-frame clones are kept and a portion is missing. The sample records roughly 40,000 clones, approximately 88% being singletons. Sequencing was performed on peripheral blood. These receptors were collected from a woman aged 40 to 50 with acute or convalescent COVID-19.

The V gene is TRBV5-4, the J gene TRBJ2-1; the D gene is possibly TRBD1 (6 bases). The V gene lost 4 bases and the J gene lost 3 bases, with 17 bases spanning the gap. CDR3 length: 16 residues. Germline CDR1 reads SGHNT; CDR2 reads YYREEE (reference sequence). This chain's CDR3 is CASSPGGTGLYNEQFF. The CDR3 nucleotides read TGTGCCAGCAGCCCCGGCGGAACAGGGCTCTACAATGAGCAGTTCTTC.

The rearrangement links TRBV11-2 to TRBJ2-7; 10 positions agree with TRBD1. Per the germline V gene, CDR1 is SGHAT and CDR2 is FQNNGV. The length of the CDR3 is 15 residues. The V and J ends lost 5 bases and 9 bases, in that order; junction bases with no gene match: 13. DNA for the CDR3: TGTGCCAGCAGCCTGGGACAGGGGACCGGTAGTGGGCAGTACTTC. Translating it yields CASSLGQGTGSGQYF.

This sequence joins TRBV9 and TRBJ2-7; 10 bases map to TRBD2. The V segment lost 0 bases and the J segment 6 bases; nucleotides outside the gene matches: 9. Germline V gene data show CDR1 as SGDLS and CDR2 as YYNGEE. CDR3 length equals 16 residues. The CDR3, as DNA: TGTGCCAGCAGCGTAGCGGGTCTAGCGGGGGTTGGCGAGCAGTACTTC. Translation gives CASSVAGLAGVGEQYF.

The chain carries TRBV30 and TRBJ2-3; 8 positions agree with TRBD2. Looked up from germline, CDR1 is GTSNPN and CDR2 is SVGIG (reference sequence). The CDR3 length is 12 residues. V lost 3 bases, J lost 12 bases, and 8 bases stayed unmatched. CDR3 loop: CAWSSSGSAQYF. The CDR3 nucleotides read TGTGCCTGGAGCTCAAGCGGGAGCGCTCAGTATTTT.

V gene TRBV9 combines with J gene TRBJ2-2; tentative D call: TRBD1 (6 bases). CDR1 is SGDLS, CDR2 YYNGEE, per germline. The CDR3 extends over 15 amino acids. V lost 0 bases and J lost 4, with 10 bases in between. The CDR3: CASSVVQGGTGELFF. In DNA, the CDR3 is TGTGCCAGCAGCGTAGTCCAAGGGGGCACCGGGGAGCTGTTTTTT.

In this sample, this clone turned up once. The chain recombines TRBV12-3 or TRBV12-4 with TRBJ1-2, with 7 bases matching TRBD1. J gave up 3 bases and V 6 bases, and 4 bases lay outside the gene matches. The CDR3 loop spans 13 amino acids. This chain's CDR3 is CASRPDRDYGYTF. Here the CDR3 DNA reads TGTGCCAGCAGGCCAGACAGGGACTATGGCTACACCTTC.

The J gene is TRBJ1-1, the V gene TRBV7-2, with D perhaps TRBD1 (5 bases). V lost 5 bases to trimming and J lost 0 bases, with 19 bases between them. Germline CDR1 and CDR2: SGHTA and FQGNSA. The CDR3 extends over 17 amino acids. The CDR3 coding sequence is TGTGCCAGCAGCCTCCACCGACAGAGCGTAATGAACACTGAAGCTTTCTTT. Translating it yields CASSLHRQSVMNTEAFF.

The chain carries TRBV19 and TRBJ1-5; D gene uncertain. V gave up 5 bases and J gave up 0 bases, with 17 bases separating them. The germline gives CDR1 LNHDA, CDR2 SQIVND (reference sequence). This CDR3 comprises 17 residues. The CDR3 sequence: CASSHDTYSYSNQPQHF. The CDR3 DNA follows: TGTGCCAGTAGTCACGACACCTACAGTTATAGCAATCAGCCCCAGCATTTT.

V is TRBV27 and J is TRBJ2-7; 7 bases fit TRBD1. Losses at the gene ends were 8 bases for V and 2 bases for J; bases not matched to a gene: 9. The CDR3 is 14 residues long. The germline V gene has CDR1 MNHEY and CDR2 SMNVEV (reference sequence). The CDR3 sequence: CASAPGGPAYEQYF. CDR3 nucleotide sequence: TGTGCCAGCGCCCCAGGGGGACCCGCCTACGAGCAGTACTTC.

This rearrangement joins TRBV12-5 to TRBJ1-1; a weak D match, TRBD1 (6 bases). Trimming took 2 bases from V and 1 from J, leaving 11 bases between them. CDR1 is LGHNT, CDR2 FRNRAP, per germline. The CDR3 is made up of 15 amino acids. The CDR3 region is CASGLLQGSNTEAFF. CDR3 nucleotides: TGTGCTAGTGGTTTGTTACAGGGTTCGAACACTGAAGCTTTCTTT.

This clone was recorded once. The chain couples TRBV19 to TRBJ1-5; no reliable D call. Trimming shortened V by 5 bases and J by 2 bases, and 10 bases separated the two germline ends. The germline V gene has CDR1 LNHDA and CDR2 SQIVND (reference sequence). The CDR3 covers 14 residues. The CDR3: CASSEGRGNQPQHF. The CDR3 DNA sequence: TGTGCCAGTAGTGAAGGGAGGGGCAATCAGCCCCAGCATTTT.

The chain combines TRBV28 with TRBJ2-1, with 8 bases that match TRBD1. CDR1 and CDR2 from the germline V gene are MDHEN and SYDVKM. V shed 7 bases and J 7 bases; nucleotides not matched to a gene: 15. The CDR3 runs 16 residues. The chain's CDR3 is CASNPLGQGMANEQFF. The CDR3 DNA sequence: TGTGCCAGCAACCCCCTCGGACAGGGAATGGCGAATGAGCAGTTCTTC.

The chain carries TRBV7-9 and TRBJ1-5, with D tentatively TRBD1 (6 bases). The CDR3 has 15 amino acids. Germline V gene sequence: CDR1 SEHNR, CDR2 FQNEAQ (reference sequence). The V and J ends lost 5 bases and 6 bases respectively, with 17 bases between them. The CDR3 bases are TGTGCCAGCAGCAGTTGGCCAGGGGTAAGTCAGCCCCAGCATTTT. Translated: CASSSWPGVSQPQHF.

V and J are TRBV7-2 and TRBJ1-2, with D maybe TRBD1 (5 bases). Between the trimmed V and J ends, which lost 1 base and 2 bases, there was a span of 20 bases. Per germline, CDR1 SGHTA and CDR2 FQGNSA. The CDR3 runs to 18 residues. CDR3 residues: CASSLDLGFTGGNYGYTF. CDR3 coding DNA: TGTGCCAGCAGCTTAGATCTGGGGTTTACAGGTGGGAACTATGGCTACACCTTC.

This clone has just a few counts. The chain has TRBV28 and TRBJ1-1; D not certain. CDR1 is MDHEN and CDR2 is SYDVKM in the germline V gene. The V gene lost 3 bases and the J gene lost 4 bases, with 15 bases spanning the gap. The CDR3 is 15 residues long. The CDR3 nucleotides are TGTGCCAGCAGTTTGCGGGATATAGGAGGCACTGAAGCTTTCTTT. Translated, it gives CASSLRDIGGTEAFF.

With regard to this clone: Different DNA sequences within this sample yield the same CDR3. The chain links TRBV5-1 to TRBJ2-1, with 10 bases fitting TRBD2. This CDR3 spans 16 amino acids. Trimming took 0 bases from V and 3 from J; bases not matched to a gene: 3. The germline V gene encodes CDR1 SGHRS and CDR2 YFSETQ. CDR3 amino acids: CASSLGSSGGYNEQFF. In nucleotides, the CDR3 is TGCGCCAGCAGCTTGGGATCTAGCGGGGGCTACAATGAGCAGTTCTTC.

The chain links TRBV9 to TRBJ1-1; 8 bases agree with TRBD1. V dropped 3 bases and J dropped 1; count of bases not matched to a gene: 8. Germline CDR1 is SGDLS and CDR2 is YYNGEE. CDR3 size: 16 residues. CDR3 nucleotide sequence: TGTGCCAGCAGCGCCGGACAGGGTAGGAAGAACACTGAAGCTTTCTTT. This encodes CASSAGQGRKNTEAFF.

The V gene is TRBV28, the J gene TRBJ1-1; D remains ambiguous. CDR1 and CDR2 (germline): MDHEN, SYDVKM. The CDR3 has 13 residues. Trimming took 7 bases from V and 11 from J, leaving 20 bases between them. Written as DNA, the CDR3 is TGTGCCAGCATCAATCGAAAGACGGGTTCCGCTTTCTTT. Translating it yields CASINRKTGSAFF.

The chain couples TRBV28 to TRBJ1-2; no clear D. From germline, CDR1 is MDHEN and CDR2 SYDVKM. With 7 bases removed from V and 4 bases from J, the gap between germline ends came to 16 bases. This CDR3 is 14 amino acids long. The CDR3 nucleotides are TGTGCCAGCACCCCTCCCATTTCAGGCTATGGCTACACCTTC. Amino acid sequence: CASTPPISGYGYTF.